These T cell receptor beta chains were read from a single sample in a study of T cell repertoires in cytomegalovirus infection. TCRdb re-called the reads with MiXCR, one entry per CDR3 protein. Of under 150,000 distinct CDR3 sequences in the sample, almost 9% were seen once. Sample: PBMCs. The source is a human donor in good health (CMV status not recorded). Some clones in this sample may be carry-over from other donors' samples. The CDR3 runs from the conserved cysteine through the conserved F or W. A D gene is named only where the DNA matches it firmly. Size tells how often a clone was seen (once, few, many) or the class of an expanded clone, and some rows leave it out.

>many|TRBJ1-6|.|TRBV7-2
CASSLDTVSSYNSPLHF
TGTGCCAGCAGCTTAGACACAGTGAGCTCCTATAATTCACCCCTCCACTTT
>many|TRBJ2-1|.|TRBV7-8
CASSSTGSFYNEQFF
TGTGCCAGCAGCTCAACAGGGTCGTTCTACAATGAGCAGTTCTTC
>few|TRBJ1-1|.|TRBV28
CASSLPGFNTEAFF
TGTGCCAGCAGTTTACCAGGCTTCAACACTGAAGCTTTCTTT
>many|TRBJ1-1|.|TRBV19
CASRFMNTEAFF
TGTGCCAGTAGGTTTATGAACACTGAAGCTTTCTTT
>.|TRBJ1-2|.|TRBV10-3
CAISEDLGSEGYTF
TGTGCCATCAGTGAAGATTTAGGCTCGGAGGGCTACACCTTC
>many|TRBJ1-2|.|TRBV7-2
CASSLTEPNYGYTF
TGTGCCAGCAGCTTGACAGAACCTAACTATGGCTACACCTTC
>few|TRBJ2-1|TRBD2|TRBV20-1
CSAFGAGGYNEQFF
TGCAGTGCTTTCGGCGCGGGGGGATACAATGAGCAGTTCTTC
>many|TRBJ2-3|.|TRBV25-1
CASTSLGDTQYF
TGTGCCAGCACCTCCCTGGGAGATACGCAGTATTTT
>many|TRBJ2-1|.|TRBV7-2
CASGTYNEQFF
TGTGCGAGCGGTACCTACAATGAGCAGTTCTTC
>.|TRBJ1-2|TRBD1|TRBV4-1
CASSQDSSSGQGYGYTF
TGCGCCAGCAGCCAAGACTCCTCCTCCGGACAGGGCTATGGCTACACCTTC
>.|TRBJ2-5|TRBD2|TRBV29-1
CSGLAGETQYF
TGCAGCGGACTAGCGGGGGAGACCCAGTACTTC
>.|TRBJ2-7|.|TRBV2
CASSLQDFAEQYF
TGTGCCAGCAGTCTTCAAGACTTCGCCGAGCAGTACTTC
>few|TRBJ2-1|TRBD2|TRBV24-1
CATSDPIASGEIYNEQFF
TGTGCCACCAGTGATCCCATTGCCAGCGGGGAAATCTACAATGAGCAGTTCTTC
>many|TRBJ1-2|.|TRBV19
CATTWGEDYGYTF
TGTGCCACCACATGGGGCGAAGACTATGGCTACACCTTC
>few|TRBJ2-7|TRBD1|TRBV14
CASSTGVPSGEQYF
TGTGCCAGCAGTACAGGGGTTCCCTCGGGCGAGCAGTACTTC
>few|TRBJ2-1|TRBD1|TRBV6-4
CASSEIAGGNEQFF
TGTGCCAGCAGTGAGATAGCAGGGGGCAATGAGCAGTTCTTC
>few|TRBJ2-1|TRBD2|TRBV19
CASSTGLAGIRSYNEQFF
TGTGCCAGTAGTACAGGACTAGCGGGGATTCGCTCCTACAATGAGCAGTTCTTC
>many|TRBJ1-5|.|TRBV28
CASSRPGTKNQPQLF
TGTGCCAGCAGCCGCCCCGGGACAAAAAATCAGCCCCAGCTTTTT
>.|TRBJ1-4|TRBD1|TRBV12-3/TRBV12-4
CASSLIGQGTSDEKLFF
TGTGCCAGCAGTTTAATAGGACAGGGAACGTCCGATGAAAAACTGTTTTTT
>.|TRBJ1-5|TRBD1|TRBV2
CASSPTGGNQPQHF
TGTGCCAGCAGTCCCACAGGGGGCAATCAGCCCCAGCATTTT
>.|TRBJ2-5|.|TRBV5-1
CASSSLRPNAETQYF
TGCGCCAGCAGCTCTTTACGTCCGAACGCAGAGACCCAGTACTTC
>many|TRBJ1-2|.|TRBV7-2
CASSLPPSYGYTF
TGTGCCAGCAGCTTACCCCCTTCCTATGGCTACACCTTC
>many|TRBJ2-6|.|TRBV24-1
CATSDLADSGANVLTF
TGTGCCACCAGTGATTTAGCAGACTCTGGGGCCAACGTCCTGACTTTC
>few|TRBJ2-1|.|TRBV29-1
CSAQRGGRAYNEQFF
TGCAGCGCACAAAGGGGTGGCAGGGCCTACAATGAGCAGTTCTTC